This TCR beta chain was recovered during a study of CD8 T cells in Susac syndrome. Turning to the study itself: Susac syndrome patients were untreated, on corticosteroids with some adding intravenous immunoglobulin, or on intravenous immunoglobulin only.

V gave up 0 bases and J gave up 6 bases, with 6 bases separating them. From germline, CDR1 is DFQATT and CDR2 SNEGSKA (reference sequence). The CDR3 sequence is 12 residues long. It was with random hexamers that roughly 0.5 to 1 ug RNA was reverse transcribed. Each CDR3 protein gets one entry after TCRdb re-called the immunoSEQ multiplex PCR reads with MiXCR. This table holds some 130,000 distinct CDR3 sequences, over 90% found once. The source material was CD8+ T cells from PBMCs. This receptor was identified in a human donor with Susac syndrome. The chain recombines TRBV20-1 with TRBJ2-1; no firm D call. The CDR3 DNA sequence: TGCAGTGCTAGAGAGCTACTCAATGAGCAGTTCTTC. The encoded protein is CSARELLNEQFF.